Presented here are 20 T cell receptor beta chains from one specimen sequenced in a study of T cell responses to AZD1222 COVID-19 vaccine. This table comes from immunoSEQ multiplex PCR, and its TCRdb copy is limited to in-frame clones, with some not included. Of more than 110,000 clones listed, roughly 92% are singletons. The source was peripheral blood, collected on day 0 of AZD1222 vaccination. These receptor sequences come from an adult in good health.

The CDR3 nucleotides read TGTGCCAGCAGCCATGGGGGGTCCGGGGGCGCGAGGCAGCCCCAGCATTTT. Translated, it gives CASSHGGSGGARQPQHF. The V gene is TRBV5-4, the J gene TRBJ1-5, with D perhaps matching TRBD1 (6 bases). The CDR3 is 17 amino acids. Germline V gives CDR1 SGHNT, CDR2 YYREEE (reference sequence). The V end was cut by 4 bases, the J end by 7 bases, with 24 bases between.

The rearrangement uses TRBV7-2 and TRBJ2-1; tentatively, D is TRBD1 (5 bases). V was clipped by 4 bases and J by 1 base, with 14 bases between them. This CDR3 comprises 16 residues. CDR1 is SGHTA and CDR2 is FQGNSA in the germline V gene. CDR3 in DNA: TGTGCCAGCAGCTCCCAACAGACAGTTTCCTACAATGAGCAGTTCTTC. Protein product: CASSSQQTVSYNEQFF.

CDR3 in amino acids: CASSQAGGSYEQYF. In DNA form, the CDR3 reads TGCGCCAGCAGCCAAGCGGGGGGCTCCTACGAGCAGTACTTC. The gene calls are TRBV4-1 and TRBJ2-7, with 7 bases matching TRBD2. The CDR3 sequence is 14 residues long. Germline CDR1 reads MGHRA; CDR2 reads YSYEKL. V was clipped by 1 base and J by 0 bases; unmatched bases: 0.

The chain links TRBV5-3 to TRBJ2-7, with D unclear. TRBV5-3 is classed as an ORF, of uncertain function. This CDR3 has 16 amino acids. With 3 bases removed from V and 0 bases from J, the gap between germline ends came to 16 bases. This CDR3 is CARSSYSLLSSYEQYF. DNA of the CDR3: TGTGCCAGAAGCTCCTACAGTTTATTGAGCTCCTACGAGCAGTACTTC.

The chain employs TRBV19 and TRBJ1-2, with D uncertain. CDR3 length: 12 residues. Trimming removed 4 bases at V and 3 bases at J, with 6 bases between. Germline V lookup: CDR1 LNHDA, CDR2 SQIVND (reference sequence). CDR3 sequence reads: CASSNIYYGYTF. The CDR3 nucleotides read TGTGCCAGTAGTAACATCTACTATGGCTACACCTTC.

The rearrangement joins TRBV19 to TRBJ2-7; the D gene is possibly TRBD1 (5 bases). This CDR3 has 15 amino acids. The V and J ends lost 2 bases and 7 bases respectively, with 18 bases between them. The germline V gene has CDR1 LNHDA and CDR2 SQIVND (reference sequence). The CDR3 DNA reads TGTGCCAGTAGTATATTCGCTGGGGCGTGGAGAGAGCAGTACTTC. Translation: CASSIFAGAWREQYF.

The rearrangement uses TRBV7-8 and TRBJ1-2, with D unresolved. CDR1 is SGHVS, CDR2 FQNEAQ, per germline. Trimming took 4 bases from V and 0 from J, leaving 6 bases between them. This CDR3 is 13 amino acids long. The CDR3 nucleotides are TGTGCCAGCAGCTCTGTACCTAACTATGGCTACACCTTC. Protein sequence: CASSSVPNYGYTF.

The chain links TRBV28 to TRBJ1-6; D unresolved. The CDR3 has 14 amino acids. Per the germline V gene, CDR1 is MDHEN and CDR2 is SYDVKM. The V end lost 8 bases, the J end lost 5 bases, and 13 bases lay between the germline ends. Here the CDR3 DNA reads TGTGCCAGCCGATTGCAGGTCGATAATTCACCCCTCCACTTT. Encoded protein: CASRLQVDNSPLHF.

The chain has TRBV3-1 (or the pseudogene TRBV3-2) and TRBJ1-1; D not resolved. Germline V gene lookup returns CDR1 LGHDT and CDR2 YNNKEL (reference sequence). Trimming pared 0 bases from V and 4 bases from J, leaving 9 bases between. CDR3 length equals 14 residues. The CDR3 protein is CASSQDNWGTEAFF. CDR3 DNA: TGTGCCAGCAGCCAAGATAATTGGGGCACTGAAGCTTTCTTT.

The rearrangement uses TRBV29-1 and TRBJ2-7; tentatively, D is TRBD2 (6 bases). Germline V lookup: CDR1 SQVTM, CDR2 ANQGSEA. CDR3 length equals 12 residues. Trimming shortened V by 1 base and J by 7 bases, and 11 bases separated the two germline ends. The DNA for the CDR3 is TGCAGCGTTGAAGTAGGAGGGCTTGAGCAGTACTTC. This codes for CSVEVGGLEQYF.

The genes are TRBV27 and TRBJ2-7; D might be TRBD2 (6 bases). The germline V gene has CDR1 MNHEY and CDR2 SMNVEV (reference sequence). This CDR3 is built from 14 residues. V lost 2 bases, J lost 6 bases, and 14 bases lay in between. DNA for the CDR3: TGTGCCAGCAGTTTAATCGGCGGGGCGGGCGAGCAGTACTTC. It yields the protein CASSLIGGAGEQYF.

J is TRBJ1-5 and V is TRBV11-2; a possible D gene is TRBD1 (6 bases). The CDR3 loop spans 14 amino acids. Per germline, CDR1 SGHAT and CDR2 FQNNGV. V shed 5 bases and J shed 5 bases, with 13 bases lying between them. CDR3 DNA sequence: TGTGCCAGCAGCCAAATGAGGACAGATCAGCCCCAGCATTTT. It yields the protein CASSQMRTDQPQHF. Looking up the rest from reference TRBV11-2 and TRBJ1-5 gives the full variable domain: EAGVAQSPRYKIIEKRQSVAFWCNPISGHATLYWYQQILGQGPKLLIQFQNNGVVDDSQLPKDRFSAERLKGVDSTLKIQPAKLEDSAVYLCASSQMRTDQPQHFGDGTRLSIL.

The rearrangement links TRBV2 to TRBJ2-7; D not certain. This CDR3 spans 12 amino acids. Germline CDR1 reads SNHLY; CDR2 reads FYNNEI. V lost 4 bases, J lost 4 bases, and 8 bases lay in between. Here the CDR3 DNA reads TGTGCCAGCAGTGTCTCCGGATACGAGCAGTACTTC. It codes for CASSVSGYEQYF.

The gene calls are TRBV19 and TRBJ2-7; maybe TRBD1 (6 bases). There are 15 residues in the CDR3. CDR1 is LNHDA, CDR2 SQIVND, per germline (reference sequence). V was pared by 2 bases and J by 0 bases, with 11 bases between. DNA for the CDR3: TGTGCCAGTAGTATACAGGGGAGAGGCTCCTACGAGCAGTACTTC. It translates to CASSIQGRGSYEQYF.

This chain uses TRBV7-2 with TRBJ2-3; D is undetermined. CDR3 length: 16 residues. V was clipped by 3 bases and J by 0 bases, with 13 bases between them. Germline-derived CDR1 and CDR2 are SGHTA and FQGNSA. The CDR3 protein is CASSFVMGWSTDTQYF. CDR3 DNA: TGTGCCAGCAGCTTTGTAATGGGCTGGAGCACAGATACGCAGTATTTT.

V and J are TRBV18 and TRBJ2-3; 10 nucleotides align to TRBD2. The CDR3 sequence is 17 residues long. CDR1 is KGHSH, CDR2 LQKENI, per germline. V dropped 2 bases and J dropped 1; count of bases not matched to a gene: 6. The CDR3 here is CASSPSGLAEGTDTQYF. For the CDR3, the DNA is TGTGCCAGCTCACCATCAGGACTAGCGGAGGGCACAGATACGCAGTATTTT.

This clone was observed once. The chain uses TRBV7-2 and TRBJ2-6, with D hard to call. CDR3 length: 14 residues. V lost 1 base, J lost 2 bases, and 3 bases lay in between. Per germline, CDR1 SGHTA and CDR2 FQGNSA. The CDR3 DNA is TGTGCCAGCAGCTTAGTGCCTGGGGCCAACGTCCTGACTTTC. It yields the protein CASSLVPGANVLTF.

The rearrangement links TRBV3-1 (or the pseudogene TRBV3-2) to TRBJ2-1, with TRBD1 identical over 7 bases. Germline CDR1 is LGHDT and CDR2 is YNNKEL (reference sequence). The CDR3 is made up of 18 amino acids. The ends lost 5 bases at V and 3 bases at J; junction bases unmatched: 16. Written as DNA, the CDR3 is TGTGCCAGCAGCTCAGCCTTTTTTAGACAGGGTTTCTACAATGAGCAGTTCTTC. It translates to CASSSAFFRQGFYNEQFF.

J is TRBJ1-6 and V is TRBV7-2, with D unresolved. The CDR3 has 14 residues. CDR1 is SGHTA, CDR2 FQGNSA, per germline. V gave up 5 bases and J gave up 9 bases, with 14 bases separating them. The DNA of the CDR3 is TGTGCCAGCAGCCCCCTCGTGGATGTTTCACCCCTCCACTTT. Amino acid sequence: CASSPLVDVSPLHF.

This chain uses TRBV19 with TRBJ1-5, with 8 bases lining up with TRBD1. Germline V lookup: CDR1 LNHDA, CDR2 SQIVND (reference sequence). V shed 10 bases and J 4 bases; nucleotides not matched to a gene: 6. The CDR3 has 13 residues. DNA for the CDR3: TGTGCCATCCCACAGGGGGGTAATCAGCCCCAGCATTTT. Translated: CAIPQGGNQPQHF.